Presented here are 21 T cell receptor beta chains from one specimen sequenced in a study of shared clonotypes between healthy human individuals. Sequencing used immunoSEQ multiplex PCR; TCRdb keeps in-frame clones, though not all of them. The profile shows hundreds of thousands of clones, roughly 79% of them singletons. Sequencing input: PBMCs. The receptors originated from a woman in her forties in good health. Some clones in this sample may be carry-over from other donors' samples.

The table lists this clone with many counts. V usage is TRBV2 and J usage is TRBJ2-2; TRBD2 agrees at 7 bases. CDR3 length: 14 residues. Unmatched junction bases numbered 3, after V lost 7 bases and J lost 1 base. Looked up from germline, CDR1 is SNHLY and CDR2 is FYNNEI. CDR3 protein: CASKQRENTGELFF. CDR3 sequence (DNA): TGTGCCAGCAAGCAGCGGGAGAACACCGGGGAGCTGTTTTTT.

The rearrangement links TRBV6-1 to TRBJ2-2, with 8 positions matching TRBD1. The CDR3 is 15 residues long. The J segment lost 1 base and the V segment lost 4 bases, leaving 2 bases of the junction unmatched. Germline assignment: CDR1 MNHNS and CDR2 SASEGT. The CDR3 loop is CASSGGTGNTGELFF. CDR3 bases: TGTGCCAGCAGTGGCGGGACAGGGAACACCGGGGAGCTGTTTTTT.

With regard to this clone: This probably arose from a read error, given a far larger clone one base away. Other DNA sequences in this specimen translate into the identical CDR3. The CDR3 DNA sequence: TGTGCCAGCAGCCTAGCCGGTACAGCCCAAGAGACCCAGTACTTC. Residues: CASSLAGTAQETQYF. The V gene is TRBV11-2, the J gene TRBJ2-5; D may be TRBD2 (5 bases). The germline CDR1 and CDR2 sequences are SGHAT and FQNNGV. The CDR3 totals 15 residues. Trimming shortened V by 5 bases and J by 1 base, and 14 bases separated the two germline ends. Supplemented by reference TRBV11-2 and TRBJ2-5, the full variable domain reads EAGVAQSPRYKIIEKRQSVAFWCNPISGHATLYWYQQILGQGPKLLIQFQNNGVVDDSQLPKDRFSAERLKGVDSTLKIQPAKLEDSAVYLCASSLAGTAQETQYFGPGTRLLVL.

This chain connects TRBV6-1 to TRBJ2-7; 9 bases are a match to TRBD1. Trimming removed 11 bases from V and 0 bases from J; junction bases left unmatched: 11. There are 15 residues in the CDR3. Looked up from germline, CDR1 is MNHNS and CDR2 is SASEGT. CDR3 loop: CAGRGGQGSSYEQYF. As DNA, the CDR3 is TGTGCCGGCCGTGGAGGACAGGGGTCCTCCTACGAGCAGTACTTC.

The genes are TRBV5-1 and TRBJ1-2; the D gene is possibly TRBD1 (5 bases). The length of the CDR3 is 12 residues. V lost 0 bases to trimming and J lost 7 bases, with 7 bases between them. Germline CDR1 and CDR2: SGHRS and YFSETQ. The CDR3 protein is CASSLEGFGYTF. CDR3 nucleotide sequence: TGCGCCAGCAGCTTGGAGGGGTTTGGCTACACCTTC.

The V gene is TRBV6-6, the J gene TRBJ1-2; D ambiguous. This CDR3 comprises 13 residues. Per germline, CDR1 MNHNY and CDR2 SVGAGI (reference sequence). V shed 5 bases and J shed 13 bases, with 20 bases lying between them. Written as DNA, the CDR3 is TGTGCCAGCAGTCCTTCTCCCAACTATGACTGCACCTTC. It is translated as CASSPSPNYDCTF.

This clone was picked up a small number of times. CDR3 amino acids: CAWSDGGTSGWEQFF. CDR3 DNA sequence: TGTGCCTGGAGTGACGGAGGGACTAGCGGTTGGGAGCAGTTCTTC. The V gene is TRBV30, the J gene TRBJ2-1; 11 nucleotides match TRBD2. With 1 base clipped from V and 10 bases from J, the junction kept 9 bases outside the gene matches. The CDR3 totals 15 residues. CDR1 GTSNPN and CDR2 SVGIG come from the germline V gene (reference sequence).

The rearrangement joins TRBV30 to TRBJ2-5; maybe TRBD2 (6 bases). The J call may be mistaken, given a closer DNA end match to TRBJ2-7. The V gene's germline CDR1 is GTSNPN and CDR2 SVGIG (reference sequence). This CDR3 has 14 residues. CDR3 in DNA: TGTGCCTGGAGTGTCGGGGGAGCCTCCGCCGAGCAGTACTTC. It translates to CAWSVGGASAEQYF.

There are a few counts of this clone. This chain connects TRBV5-1 to TRBJ1-2; D is possibly TRBD1 (6 bases). The CDR3 totals 11 residues. Germline loops: CDR1 SGHRS, CDR2 YFSETQ. V was clipped by 5 bases and J by 7 bases, with 9 bases between them. Here the CDR3 reads CASRRGGGYTF. In DNA, the CDR3 is TGCGCCAGCAGACGAGGGGGTGGCTACACCTTC.

The chain uses TRBV6-1 and TRBJ2-1; possible D gene TRBD1, 6 bases. Germline-derived CDR1 and CDR2 are MNHNS and SASEGT. Trimming took 7 bases from V and 7 from J, leaving 20 bases between them. The length of the CDR3 is 15 residues. This CDR3 reads CASNPTGVGVNEQFF. CDR3 bases: TGTGCCAGCAACCCGACAGGAGTAGGAGTAAATGAGCAGTTCTTC.

This rearrangement joins TRBV6-6 to TRBJ1-3; 7 bases fit TRBD1. The CDR3 runs 13 residues. Germline trimming cut 5 bases from V and 9 bases from J; bases unmatched to any gene: 7. Germline V gene lookup returns CDR1 MNHNY and CDR2 SVGAGI (reference sequence). The CDR3 here is CASSRQQGSTIYF. The CDR3 coding sequence is TGTGCCAGCAGTAGACAACAGGGGAGCACCATATATTTT.

The chain is built from TRBV28 and TRBJ1-2; weak D call: TRBD1 (6 bases). The CDR3 loop spans 13 amino acids. With 8 bases removed from V and 7 bases from J, the gap between germline ends came to 17 bases. Germline values: CDR1 MDHEN, CDR2 SYDVKM. The CDR3 nucleotides are TGTGCCAGCGGGGGACTACAGGGTTTTGGCTACACCTTC. Residues: CASGGLQGFGYTF.

This clone was seen many times. The chain employs TRBV28 and TRBJ2-1; 7 bases map to TRBD2. Germline loops: CDR1 MDHEN, CDR2 SYDVKM. The J segment lost 0 bases and the V segment lost 6 bases, leaving 8 bases of the junction unmatched. This CDR3 is 16 amino acids long. CDR3 coding DNA: TGTGCCAGCAGGATTAGCGGGTTCAGCTCCTACAATGAGCAGTTCTTC. Amino acids: CASRISGFSSYNEQFF.

Concerning this clone itself: This specimen includes other DNA sequences encoding the same CDR3. This chain links TRBV5-1 with TRBJ2-5; D possibly uses TRBD1 or TRBD2 (7 bases each). V was trimmed by 0 bases and J by 3 bases, leaving 9 bases between them. The CDR3 loop spans 14 amino acids. Germline V gives CDR1 SGHRS, CDR2 YFSETQ. As DNA, the CDR3 is TGCGCCAGCAGCTTGGCAGGGGGGGAAGAGACCCAGTACTTC. Residues: CASSLAGGEETQYF.

CDR3 in DNA: TGCGCCAGCAGCCACCGACTAGCGGGAATCTCAACCTCCTACGAGCAGTACTTC. It codes for CASSHRLAGISTSYEQYF. The rearrangement links TRBV4-1 to TRBJ2-7, with 11 bases aligning to TRBD2. The length of the CDR3 is 18 residues. V lost 3 bases to trimming and J lost 0 bases; unmatched junction nucleotides: 10. Germline loops: CDR1 MGHRA, CDR2 YSYEKL.

This chain joins TRBV7-8 and TRBJ2-7, with a tentative D call TRBD1 (6 bases). Germline CDR1 is SGHVS and CDR2 is FQNEAQ. V lost 6 bases to trimming and J lost 3 bases, with 12 bases between them. The CDR3 has 13 residues. The CDR3, as DNA: TGTGCCAGCAGTTACAGGGATGGCTACGAGCAGTACTTC. This gives the protein CASSYRDGYEQYF.

The sample holds one count of this clone. This chain links TRBV11-2 with TRBJ1-3; D is perhaps TRBD1 (5 bases). Per germline, CDR1 SGHAT and CDR2 FQNNGV. The CDR3 length is 16 residues. V shed 6 bases and J shed 0 bases, with 15 bases lying between them. The CDR3 protein is CASSPGRRNSGNTIYF. In DNA form, the CDR3 reads TGTGCCAGCAGTCCAGGGCGGCGAAACTCTGGAAACACCATATATTTT.

The chain recombines TRBV9 with TRBJ2-7, with D unclear. This CDR3 contains 14 residues. The V gene lost 3 bases and the J gene lost 1 base, with 11 bases spanning the gap. Per germline, CDR1 SGDLS and CDR2 YYNGEE. CDR3 loop: CASSAASSSYEQYF. The DNA of the CDR3 is TGTGCCAGCAGCGCCGCGTCCAGTTCCTACGAGCAGTACTTC.

This clone was seen a few times. V gene TRBV13 combines with J gene TRBJ2-6; either TRBD1 or TRBD2 may fit D (6 bases each). Trimming removed 3 bases at V and 0 bases at J, with 12 bases between. CDR1 PRHDT and CDR2 FYEKMQ come from the germline V gene (reference sequence). The CDR3 length is 17 residues. The CDR3 nucleotides read TGTGCCAGCAGCTTGGGGGGCCTACCCTCTGGGGCCAACGTCCTGACTTTC. Its translation is CASSLGGLPSGANVLTF.

This clone occurred once. The J gene is TRBJ2-5, the V gene TRBV7-3, with a weak D call TRBD2 (5 bases). The CDR3 has 14 residues. Germline assignment: CDR1 SGHTA and CDR2 FQGTGA. V dropped 2 bases and J dropped 2 bases, with 9 bases sitting between them. DNA for the CDR3: TGTGCCAGCAGCTTAGCCGGGATGCAAGAGACCCAGTACTTC. Translating gives CASSLAGMQETQYF.

The chain recombines TRBV5-1 with TRBJ2-3; D is perhaps TRBD2 (5 bases). With 3 bases removed from V and 2 bases from J, the gap between germline ends came to 13 bases. Germline V gives CDR1 SGHRS, CDR2 YFSETQ. The CDR3 sequence is 15 residues long. CDR3 region: CASSWKAEVTDTQYF. The CDR3 DNA reads as TGCGCCAGCAGCTGGAAAGCGGAGGTCACAGATACGCAGTATTTT.